The 23 T cell receptor beta chains in this list originate from one sample, sequenced in a study of cytomegalovirus exposure and HLA in healthy donors. The PCR was carried out with 60 Vbeta primers and 13 Jbeta primers. Sequenced by immunoSEQ multiplex PCR; TCRdb stores in-frame clones only, minus some. The table for this sample gives around 97,000 clones. The sequenced material came from PBMCs. These receptors were collected from a man between 40 and 49 years old in good health and CMV-seronegative.

CDR3 bases: TGTGCCAGCAGCCACGGACAGGGTCGAAACACCATATATTTT. As protein: CASSHGQGRNTIYF. This chain links TRBV7-6 with TRBJ1-3, with 8 bases fitting TRBD1. The CDR3 sequence is 14 residues long. V lost 5 bases and J lost 5; bases outside the gene matches: 5. The germline V gene encodes CDR1 SGHVS and CDR2 FNYEAQ.

V and J are TRBV4-1 and TRBJ2-2, with D perhaps TRBD1 (6 bases). The CDR3 sequence is 18 residues long. The germline V and J ends were trimmed by 0 bases and 1 base, with 15 bases remaining between them. Germline CDR1 reads MGHRA; CDR2 reads YSYEKL. CDR3 amino acids: CASSQDPQGTMNTGELFF. The CDR3 DNA reads TGCGCCAGCAGCCAAGATCCCCAGGGGACAATGAACACCGGGGAGCTGTTTTTT.

As DNA, the CDR3 is TGTGCCAGCAGTTATGGGGAGGATTCACCCCTCCACTTT. Residues: CASSYGEDSPLHF. The rearrangement links TRBV2 to TRBJ1-6; D is undetermined. The germline gives CDR1 SNHLY, CDR2 FYNNEI. There are 13 residues in the CDR3. Trimming removed 5 bases at V and 8 bases at J, with 10 bases between.

This rearrangement joins TRBV5-6 to TRBJ1-6, with 10 bases that match TRBD1. In germline, CDR1 is SGHDT, CDR2 YYEEEE. The length of the CDR3 is 17 residues. The J segment lost 0 bases and the V segment lost 4 bases, leaving 4 bases of the junction unmatched. CDR3 sequence: CASSLRTGGSYNSPLHF. CDR3 sequence (DNA): TGTGCCAGCAGCCTACGGACAGGGGGCTCCTATAATTCACCCCTCCACTTT. The full variable domain, completed using reference TRBV5-6 and TRBJ1-6, is DAGVTQSPTHLIKTRGQQVTLRCSPKSGHDTVSWYQQALGQGPQFIFQYYEEEERQRGNFPDRFSGHQFPNYSSELNVNALLLGDSALYLCASSLRTGGSYNSPLHFGNGTRLTVT.

The CDR3 here is CASSLEPTGDYGYTF. CDR3 bases: TGCGCCAGCAGCTTGGAGCCCACGGGGGACTATGGCTACACCTTC. The chain employs TRBV5-1 and TRBJ1-2; tentative D call: TRBD1 (5 bases). V lost 0 bases and J 3 bases, leaving 12 bases between the germline ends. Germline lookup yields CDR1 SGHRS and CDR2 YFSETQ. The length of the CDR3 is 15 residues.

The CDR3 DNA reads TGTGCCAGCAGCCTCCGTTCGGGGATTGGCGAGCAGTACTTC. It is translated as CASSLRSGIGEQYF. This chain uses TRBV9 with TRBJ2-7; perhaps TRBD2 as D (5 bases). The V end was cut by 4 bases, the J end by 6 bases, with 17 bases between. The germline V gene has CDR1 SGDLS and CDR2 YYNGEE. The CDR3 has 14 amino acids. Together with reference TRBV9 and TRBJ2-7, the CDR3 gives the full variable domain: DSGVTQTPKHLITATGQRVTLRCSPRSGDLSVYWYQQSLDQGLQFLIQYYNGEERAKGNILERFSAQQFPDLHSELNLSSLELGDSALYFCASSLRSGIGEQYFGPGTRLTVT.

The chain combines TRBV7-2 with TRBJ2-1, with D maybe TRBD2 (6 bases). CDR3 length equals 15 residues. Trimming pared 5 bases from V and 2 bases from J, leaving 13 bases between. In germline, CDR1 is SGHTA, CDR2 FQGNSA. DNA for the CDR3: TGTGCCAGCAGCCACGATCGGAGGGCCTACAATGAGCAGTTCTTC. Its protein is CASSHDRRAYNEQFF.

The rearrangement uses TRBV18 and TRBJ1-5; D perhaps matches TRBD1 (5 bases). V was cut by 2 bases and J by 0 bases, with 8 bases left in between. The germline gives CDR1 KGHSH, CDR2 LQKENI. The CDR3 extends over 15 amino acids. In nucleotides, the CDR3 is TGTGCCAGCTCACCAGACAGCAATAGCAATCAGCCCCAGCATTTT. It yields the protein CASSPDSNSNQPQHF.

V gene TRBV7-2 combines with J gene TRBJ2-7; 8 bases align to TRBD2. This CDR3 region has 16 residues. Per the germline V gene, CDR1 is SGHTA and CDR2 is FQGNSA. J was trimmed by 3 bases and V by 3 bases; bases with no gene match: 10. CDR3 nucleotides: TGTGCCAGCAGCTTGGACAGCGGGGGAACCGTCTACGAGCAGTACTTC. It specifies CASSLDSGGTVYEQYF.

The CDR3 nucleotides are TGCAGCGCCGAGGGGGACTATTCCTACAATGAGCAGTTCTTC. Its protein product is CSAEGDYSYNEQFF. The V call is TRBV29-1, the J call TRBJ2-1, with a weak D call TRBD2 (7 bases). V gave up 7 bases and J gave up 1 base, with 14 bases separating them. The CDR3 covers 14 residues. The germline CDR1 and CDR2 sequences are SQVTM and ANQGSEA.

This chain links TRBV18 with TRBJ1-2; the D gene is possibly TRBD1 (5 bases). Germline V CDR1 and CDR2: KGHSH, LQKENI. The CDR3 loop spans 16 amino acids. Trimming cost V 0 bases and J 8 bases, with 19 bases left between them. The CDR3 DNA sequence: TGTGCCAGCTCACCACCAAGTGGCGGACATCTCACCGGCTACACCTTC. It codes for CASSPPSGGHLTGYTF.

The chain has TRBV5-5 and TRBJ2-5; D possibly corresponds to TRBD2 (6 bases). From germline, CDR1 is SGHKS and CDR2 YYEKEE (reference sequence). Trimming shortened V by 1 base and J by 4 bases, and 14 bases separated the two germline ends. The length of the CDR3 is 15 residues. CDR3 sequence (DNA): TGTGCCAGCAGCTTGCAAGGAGGGCCTCCAGAGACCCAGTACTTC. It codes for CASSLQGGPPETQYF.

V usage is TRBV5-1 and J usage is TRBJ1-5; D is ambiguous. Looked up from germline, CDR1 is SGHRS and CDR2 is YFSETQ. The CDR3 is 15 amino acids. The V and J ends lost 0 bases and 2 bases respectively, with 9 bases between them. The CDR3: CASSLVPEGNQPQHF. CDR3 nucleotide sequence: TGCGCCAGCAGCTTGGTTCCCGAGGGCAATCAGCCCCAGCATTTT.

The chain combines TRBV19 with TRBJ2-7; 8 nucleotides match TRBD1. This CDR3 has 20 amino acids. The germline gives CDR1 LNHDA, CDR2 SQIVND (reference sequence). Unmatched junction bases numbered 23, after V lost 2 bases and J lost 5 bases. CDR3 bases: TGTGCCAGTAGTATATCCCCCCCCGGGACAGGTCTCCCCGGTACCGACGAGCAGTACTTC. Translating it yields CASSISPPGTGLPGTDEQYF.

This rearrangement joins TRBV2 to TRBJ2-7; tentative D call: TRBD2 (7 bases). The germline CDR1 and CDR2 sequences are SNHLY and FYNNEI. The V gene lost 6 bases and the J gene lost 5 bases, with 11 bases spanning the gap. CDR3 length: 12 residues. The CDR3 sequence: CASRPGGHEQYF. In DNA form, the CDR3 reads TGTGCCAGCAGGCCGGGGGGCCACGAGCAGTACTTC.

The gene calls are TRBV11-2 and TRBJ2-1; 8 nucleotides line up with TRBD2. This CDR3 contains 15 residues. CDR1 SGHAT and CDR2 FQNNGV come from the germline V gene. Germline trimming cut 0 bases from V and 6 bases from J; bases unmatched to any gene: 4. CDR3 loop: CASSLESRGGNEQFF. CDR3 DNA: TGTGCCAGCAGCTTAGAAAGTCGGGGGGGCAATGAGCAGTTCTTC.

The V and J genes are TRBV19 and TRBJ1-1; D possibly corresponds to TRBD1 (6 bases). Germline CDR1 reads LNHDA; CDR2 reads SQIVND (reference sequence). The CDR3 has 16 amino acids. Trimming removed 3 bases from V and 4 bases from J, with 18 bases in between. The CDR3 is CASSMQQGTLGTEAFF. The CDR3 DNA sequence: TGTGCCAGTAGTATGCAACAGGGTACGCTGGGCACTGAAGCTTTCTTT.

This chain links TRBV2 with TRBJ2-5; TRBD1 matches at 7 bases. This CDR3 is 13 amino acids long. Germline CDR1 SNHLY, CDR2 FYNNEI. Trimming removed 7 bases from V and 2 bases from J; junction bases left unmatched: 4. The CDR3 nucleotides read TGTGCCAGCAAACGGACAGGACAAGAGACCCAGTACTTC. It specifies CASKRTGQETQYF.

About this clone: The sample has other DNA sequences that encode this CDR3 too. The chain combines TRBV11-3 with TRBJ2-2; unclear D gene. Germline V CDR1 and CDR2: SGHNT, YENEEA. The CDR3 sequence is 12 residues long. Trimming took off 0 bases at V and 7 bases at J, with 3 bases between the two ends. The CDR3 coding sequence is TGTGCCAGCAGCTTAGATCTCGGGGAGCTGTTTTTT. Translation gives CASSLDLGELFF.

V and J are TRBV27 and TRBJ2-1; 10 nucleotides align to TRBD2. CDR3 length: 16 residues. V lost 6 bases to trimming and J lost 5 bases; unmatched junction nucleotides: 10. Germline CDR1 reads MNHEY; CDR2 reads SMNVEV (reference sequence). The CDR3 sequence is CASSFYGTSANNEQFF. The CDR3 DNA follows: TGTGCCAGCAGCTTTTACGGGACTAGCGCAAACAATGAGCAGTTCTTC.

The chain is built from TRBV2 and TRBJ2-1; 12 bases are a match to TRBD2. The trim removed 7 bases at V and 6 bases at J, leaving 7 bases unmatched. The CDR3 is 15 amino acids. Looked up from germline, CDR1 is SNHLY and CDR2 is FYNNEI. CDR3 DNA: TGTGCCAGCAATCTACTAGCGGGAGGCCCCAATGAGCAGTTCTTC. This gives the protein CASNLLAGGPNEQFF.

This sequence joins TRBV4-3 and TRBJ2-2; 7 bases align to TRBD1. Per germline, CDR1 LGHNA and CDR2 YSLEER. The CDR3 runs 16 residues. The J segment lost 5 bases and the V segment lost 0 bases, leaving 6 bases of the junction unmatched. The CDR3 sequence is CASSQDRGLPTGELFF. CDR3 in DNA: TGCGCCAGCAGCCAAGATAGGGGGCTACCAACCGGGGAGCTGTTTTTT.

The chain links TRBV5-1 to TRBJ2-2; 7 nucleotides agree with TRBD1. CDR1 and CDR2 from the germline V gene are SGHRS and YFSETQ. V dropped 1 base and J dropped 3; count of bases not matched to a gene: 6. This CDR3 contains 16 residues. CDR3 DNA sequence: TGCGCCAGCAGCTTGCGACAGGGCGTGGACACCGGGGAGCTGTTTTTT. Protein product: CASSLRQGVDTGELFF.